One and the same sample provided the 10 T cell receptor beta chains below, sequenced in a study of T-cell memory formation after mild COVID-19. TCRdb passed the 5' RACE reads through MiXCR, listing each CDR3 protein once. The data contain about 560,000 distinct CDR3 sequences, 18% of them singletons. Material: PBMCs or a T cell subset sorted from them (not recorded which). The receptors here all came from an adult woman who had mild COVID-19 (a few samples of this study predate the infection). Cell type and time point are not known.

This clonotype was seen more than once but under ten times. J is TRBJ1-1 and V is TRBV25-1; D ambiguous. The ends were cut back, 4 bases at V and 5 bases at J, with 17 bases in the middle. This CDR3 spans 15 amino acids. Looked up from germline, CDR1 is MGHDK and CDR2 is SYGVNS. CDR3 loop: CASSGTPVQNTEAFF. CDR3 DNA: TGTGCCAGCAGTGGGACCCCGGTCCAGAATACTGAAGCTTTCTTT.

This clonotype showed up just a few times. The chain recombines TRBV20-1 with TRBJ1-2, with 12 positions matching TRBD1. Per the germline V gene, CDR1 is DFQATT and CDR2 is SNEGSKA (reference sequence). J gave up 3 bases and V 5 bases, and 7 bases lay outside the gene matches. The CDR3 consists of 15 residues. This chain's CDR3 is CSAGGQGAADYGYTF. Here the CDR3 DNA reads TGCAGTGCTGGGGGACAGGGGGCAGCCGACTATGGCTACACCTTC.

This chain links TRBV28 with TRBJ2-7; D remains unclear. V was trimmed by 3 bases and J by 4 bases, leaving 10 bases between them. CDR1 MDHEN and CDR2 SYDVKM come from the germline V gene. The CDR3 extends over 13 amino acids. DNA for the CDR3: TGTGCCAGCAGTTTGGCCGACATATACGAGCAGTACTTC. It is translated as CASSLADIYEQYF.

This clonotype showed up just a few times. The chain recombines TRBV3-1 with TRBJ2-7; D is possibly TRBD1 (6 bases). There are 16 residues in the CDR3. Germline V lookup: CDR1 LGHDT, CDR2 YNNKEL (reference sequence). Trimming stripped 1 base from V and 6 bases from J, with 19 bases between. The CDR3 loop reads CASSQGVMVQGSEQYF. The CDR3 region has the DNA TGTGCCAGCAGCCAAGGTGTTATGGTTCAGGGGAGCGAGCAGTACTTC.

In its sample, this clonotype was seen a few times. V and J are TRBV7-8 and TRBJ2-4, with 10 bases matching TRBD2. The CDR3 is 14 amino acids. Germline loops: CDR1 SGHVS, CDR2 FQNEAQ. V dropped 3 bases and J dropped 7; count of bases not matched to a gene: 3. The CDR3: CASSFGTSANIQYF. CDR3 DNA sequence: TGTGCCAGCAGCTTTGGGACTAGCGCGAACATTCAGTACTTC.

This rearrangement joins TRBV4-1 to TRBJ1-2, with D possibly matching TRBD1 (6 bases). With 6 bases removed from V and 8 bases from J, the gap between germline ends came to 19 bases. The CDR3 spans 14 residues. Germline loops: CDR1 MGHRA, CDR2 YSYEKL. The DNA for the CDR3 is TGCGCCAGCAGTGTGGCGGGGGCGATTCAAGGCTACACCTTC. Encoded protein: CASSVAGAIQGYTF.

This clonotype was picked up a small number of times. The J gene is TRBJ2-3, the V gene TRBV11-1; D unresolved. Trimming stripped 5 bases from V and 5 bases from J, with 17 bases between. Germline V gene sequence: CDR1 SGHAT, CDR2 FQDESV (reference sequence). CDR3 length equals 15 residues. The CDR3 sequence: CASSPQPTELDTQYF. The DNA for the CDR3 is TGTGCCAGCAGCCCCCAGCCAACCGAACTAGATACGCAGTATTTT.

The CDR3 reads CSAREGLGGTEAFF. CDR3 sequence (DNA): TGCAGTGCTAGAGAAGGGTTAGGCGGCACTGAAGCTTTCTTT. The genes are TRBV20-1 and TRBJ1-1; D uncertain. Germline V gene sequence: CDR1 DFQATT, CDR2 SNEGSKA (reference sequence). The CDR3 totals 14 residues. V was clipped by 0 bases and J by 4 bases, with 12 bases between them.

This chain uses TRBV25-1 with TRBJ2-3; the match to TRBD2 covers 9 bases. The CDR3 is 14 amino acids. Germline V CDR1 and CDR2: MGHDK, SYGVNS. V gave up 7 bases and J gave up 1 base; unmatched junction bases: 3. CDR3 DNA: TGTGCCAGCATGATAGCGGGAGGCACAGATACGCAGTATTTT. This codes for CASMIAGGTDTQYF.

This chain joins TRBV11-3 and TRBJ2-7; TRBD2 matches 12 bases. CDR1 is SGHNT and CDR2 is YENEEA in the germline V gene. This CDR3 is 15 amino acids long. V was pared by 3 bases and J by 6 bases, with 6 bases of the junction left unmatched. CDR3 bases: TGTGCCAGCAGCTTGACTAGCGGGAGCCCTCTCGAGCAGTACTTC. Its translation is CASSLTSGSPLEQYF.